The 18 T cell receptor beta chains reported below all come from one sample, sequenced in a study of blood T cell repertoires in COVID-19 (dated by TCRdb to between 2020 and 2021). Library prep was done by the immunoSEQ multiplex PCR assay. TCRdb limited this immuneACCESS table to in-frame rearrangements with V and J called. A share of clones is missing; checked studies link under half to unresolved V genes, and the rest is unexplained. Present in this sample are around 100,000 clones, roughly four fifths of which were seen just once. Of the sample, about 5% is held by the ten largest clones. Sequenced material: peripheral blood. The receptors here all came from a man in his sixties with acute or convalescent COVID-19.

The J gene is TRBJ1-2, the V gene TRBV7-2, with no clear D. The germline V gene has CDR1 SGHTA and CDR2 FQGNSA. The germline V and J ends were trimmed by 1 base and 4 bases, with 10 bases remaining between them. The CDR3 contains 14 residues. The CDR3 reads CASSLGERGYGYTF. DNA for the CDR3: TGTGCCAGCAGCTTAGGTGAGAGAGGCTATGGCTACACCTTC.

The CDR3 loop reads CASGRIQETQYF. CDR3 bases: TGTGCCAGCGGTAGAATCCAAGAGACCCAGTACTTC. The chain links TRBV27 to TRBJ2-5; unclear D gene. The V and J ends lost 8 bases and 1 base respectively, with 8 bases between them. From germline, CDR1 is MNHEY and CDR2 SMNVEV (reference sequence). This CDR3 spans 12 amino acids.

The chain combines TRBV5-1 with TRBJ1-4; D might be TRBD1 (6 bases). Germline CDR1 SGHRS, CDR2 YFSETQ. V shed 3 bases and J shed 6 bases, with 12 bases lying between them. This CDR3 comprises 14 residues. CDR3: CASSSAGADEKLFF. The CDR3 nucleotides are TGCGCCAGCAGCTCCGCAGGGGCCGATGAAAAACTGTTTTTT.

V gene TRBV19 combines with J gene TRBJ2-7; TRBD1 matches at 8 bases. Germline V gives CDR1 LNHDA, CDR2 SQIVND (reference sequence). Trimming removed 7 bases from V and 0 bases from J; junction bases left unmatched: 8. There are 15 residues in the CDR3. The CDR3 loop is CASTTGTGNSYEQYF. Here the CDR3 DNA reads TGTGCCAGTACCACCGGGACAGGCAACTCCTACGAGCAGTACTTC.

CDR3 sequence reads: CASRIGQPTNEKLFF. The CDR3 DNA follows: TGTGCCAGCAGAATCGGACAGCCAACTAATGAAAAACTGTTTTTT. The chain employs TRBV2 and TRBJ1-4, with D perhaps TRBD1 (6 bases). V dropped 6 bases and J dropped 0 bases, with 11 bases sitting between them. The CDR3 is 15 residues long. The germline gives CDR1 SNHLY, CDR2 FYNNEI.

The V and J genes are TRBV18 and TRBJ1-4; 7 bases are shared with TRBD1. The CDR3 is 14 amino acids. V gave up 0 bases and J gave up 5 bases; unmatched junction bases: 0. Germline V CDR1 and CDR2: KGHSH, LQKENI. The CDR3: CASSPPGQNEKLFF. DNA of the CDR3: TGTGCCAGCTCACCACCGGGACAGAATGAAAAACTGTTTTTT. Variable domain in full (rest from reference TRBV18 and TRBJ1-4): NAGVMQNPRHLVRRRGQEARLRCSPMKGHSHVYWYRQLPEEGLKFMVYLQKENIIDESGMPKERFSAEFPKEGPSILRIQQVVRGDSAAYFCASSPPGQNEKLFFGSGTQLSVL.

This clone occurred once. The rearrangement uses TRBV7-2 and TRBJ2-7; 8 nucleotides match TRBD2. With V trimmed by 2 bases and J by 2 bases, 5 bases remained unmatched. This CDR3 contains 15 residues. Germline V gene sequence: CDR1 SGHTA, CDR2 FQGNSA. The CDR3 DNA is TGTGCCAGCAGCTTACAGGGACTAGAGACCTACGAGCAGTACTTC. This translates into CASSLQGLETYEQYF.

This chain uses TRBV10-2 with TRBJ2-5; 10 positions agree with TRBD1. This CDR3 region has 16 residues. V dropped 4 bases and J dropped 4; count of bases not matched to a gene: 9. Germline assignment: CDR1 WSHSY and CDR2 SAAADI. The CDR3 here is CASSGSQTGGAETQYF. The DNA of the CDR3 is TGCGCCAGCAGTGGATCTCAGACAGGGGGCGCAGAGACCCAGTACTTC.

In this sample, this clone turned up a few times. The gene calls are TRBV11-2 and TRBJ2-5, with D perhaps TRBD2 (6 bases). CDR3 length equals 16 residues. Germline V gives CDR1 SGHAT, CDR2 FQNNGV. V shed 5 bases and J shed 4 bases, with 20 bases lying between them. The CDR3 region is CASSPPGLSDGETQYF. CDR3 coding DNA: TGTGCCAGCAGCCCGCCGGGACTTTCCGACGGAGAGACCCAGTACTTC.

The chain employs TRBV11-2 and TRBJ1-1; D ambiguous. There are 13 residues in the CDR3. V lost 6 bases, J lost 0 bases, and 8 bases lay in between. The V gene's germline CDR1 is SGHAT and CDR2 FQNNGV. CDR3 loop: CASRAQLNTEAFF. The CDR3 bases are TGTGCCAGCAGGGCCCAATTGAACACTGAAGCTTTCTTT.

The V gene is TRBV5-5, the J gene TRBJ1-2, with D possibly being TRBD1 (6 bases). Trimming shortened V by 3 bases and J by 8 bases, and 14 bases separated the two germline ends. CDR3 length: 13 residues. CDR1 SGHKS and CDR2 YYEKEE come from the germline V gene (reference sequence). This CDR3 is CASSSQGTLGYTF. The CDR3 coding sequence is TGTGCCAGCAGCTCGCAGGGGACATTGGGCTACACCTTC.

V and J are TRBV29-1 and TRBJ2-3; 7 bases align to TRBD2. Germline V lookup: CDR1 SQVTM, CDR2 ANQGSEA. The CDR3 spans 14 residues. Unmatched junction bases numbered 6, after V lost 2 bases and J lost 4 bases. This chain's CDR3 is CSVEKLASADTQYF. CDR3 coding DNA: TGCAGCGTTGAAAAACTAGCGTCGGCAGATACGCAGTATTTT.

DNA of the CDR3: TGTGCCAGCAGTTTGGACTCCGCCAGTACGCAGTATTTT. It yields the protein CASSLDSASTQYF. The rearrangement links TRBV7-3 to TRBJ2-3; possible D gene TRBD2, 5 bases. Germline V lookup: CDR1 SGHTA, CDR2 FQGTGA. The CDR3 is 13 residues long. Deletions cut 6 bases from V and 8 bases from J, with 15 bases between. Together with reference TRBV7-3 and TRBJ2-3, the CDR3 gives the full variable domain: GAGVSQTPSNKVTEKGKYVELRCDPISGHTALYWYRQSLGQGPEFLIYFQGTGAADDSGLPNDRFFAVRPEGSVSTLKIQRTERGDSAVYLCASSLDSASTQYFGPGTRLTVL.

The V and J genes are TRBV7-2 and TRBJ2-3, with 11 nucleotides matching TRBD2. Germline loops: CDR1 SGHTA, CDR2 FQGNSA. The CDR3 is made up of 17 amino acids. J gave up 6 bases and V 5 bases, and 13 bases lay outside the gene matches. The CDR3 bases are TGTGCCAGCAGCGCAGACACTAGCGGGAGAGTGGGGGATACGCAGTATTTT. This translates into CASSADTSGRVGDTQYF.

This sequence joins TRBV20-1 and TRBJ1-2; the match to TRBD1 covers 7 bases. The CDR3 length is 11 residues. Germline V gives CDR1 DFQATT, CDR2 SNEGSKA (reference sequence). J lost 4 bases, V lost 6 bases, and 2 bases had no gene match. CDR3 DNA sequence: TGCAGTGCCGGGACAGCCTATGGCTACACCTTC. Translation gives CSAGTAYGYTF.

The chain is built from TRBV4-1 and TRBJ1-3; D uncertain. Per the germline V gene, CDR1 is MGHRA and CDR2 is YSYEKL. CDR3 length equals 16 residues. Trimming stripped 3 bases from V and 0 bases from J, with 12 bases between. CDR3 amino acids: CASSHPPPGSGNTIYF. DNA for the CDR3: TGCGCCAGCAGCCATCCCCCGCCGGGCTCTGGAAACACCATATATTTT.

On this clone itself: An end of the junction differs from the germline gene, which may be a read error. The chain recombines TRBV29-1 with TRBJ2-5; a weak D match, TRBD2 (7 bases). The V gene's germline CDR1 is SQVTM and CDR2 ANQGSEA. This CDR3 is built from 15 residues. The CDR3 sequence: CNVAKGGADQETQYF. The DNA for the CDR3 is TGCAACGTTGCTAAAGGGGGGGCTGATCAAGAGACCCAGTACTTC.

This sequence joins TRBV7-2 and TRBJ1-1; unclear D gene. The CDR3 sequence is 14 residues long. With 1 base removed from V and 2 bases from J, the gap between germline ends came to 8 bases. From germline, CDR1 is SGHTA and CDR2 FQGNSA. The CDR3 DNA is TGTGCCAGCAGCTTAGGGCAGATAAACACTGAAGCTTTCTTT. It specifies CASSLGQINTEAFF.